This is a list of T cell receptor beta chains from one sample in a study of T-cell reconstitution after alpha-beta-depleted transplantation in children. TCRdb redid the calling of the PCR reads with MiXCR, one entry per CDR3 protein. The sample lists just under 250,000 distinct CDR3 sequences, about 25% occurring once. The material was PBMCs, obtained before TCRalphabeta/CD19-depleted stem cell transplant. These receptors were collected from a girl aged 2 to 9 with Fanconi anemia, due to receive a stem cell transplant. Each CDR3 is given with its conserved first and last residue.

J,V,CDR3
TRBJ2-3,TRBV29-1,CSSSGRGVDTQYF
TRBJ2-1,TRBV4-2,CASSQDTTSGSNEQFF
TRBJ2-5,TRBV6-1,CASSQMAGYSSSTQYF
TRBJ2-7,TRBV20-1,CSASDLWGGEFLEQYF
TRBJ2-7,TRBV6-2/TRBV6-3,CASSYGQGLYEQYF
TRBJ2-3,TRBV2,CASRRIDTQYF
TRBJ2-2,TRBV6-1,CASSDSLNTGELFF
TRBJ2-5,TRBV29-1,CSVAFQDGETQYF
TRBJ2-1,TRBV29-1,CSPSIDNEQFF
TRBJ2-5,TRBV10-1,CASSEFDTGKWETQYF
TRBJ2-3,TRBV7-8,CASSLEGLAGLPHYF
TRBJ2-7,TRBV3-1,CASSQKVSGEQYF
TRBJ2-3,TRBV24-1,CATSLTTDTQYF
TRBJ2-7,TRBV28,CASATPGQRTPGPF
TRBJ1-1,TRBV7-6,CASSLITGASTEAFF
TRBJ1-1,TRBV12-3/TRBV12-4,CASSLVNTEAFF
TRBJ2-1,TRBV5-1,CASSLVAGSDEQFF
TRBJ1-1,TRBV20-1,CSPPREGHTEAFF
TRBJ2-5,TRBV20-1,CSARDQRDIQETQYF
TRBJ2-1,TRBV12-3/TRBV12-4,CASSLTGSEFF
TRBJ1-1,TRBV7-6,CASSLDLAGLATEAFF
TRBJ2-3,TRBV20-1,CSARLFSTDTQYF
TRBJ2-1,TRBV29-1,CSGRQGRGNEQFF
TRBJ2-2,TRBV10-3,CAVRTSGFNTGELFF
TRBJ2-7,TRBV12-3/TRBV12-4,CASSFPGTHEQYF
TRBJ2-1,TRBV12-3/TRBV12-4,CASSLGGLYSYNEQFF
TRBJ2-3,TRBV6-5,CASSWTGEAYDTQYF
TRBJ2-3,TRBV29-1,CSVTGQGPTDTQYF
TRBJ2-1,TRBV29-1,CSVELAGANEQFF
TRBJ2-1,TRBV20-1,CSARKTTLVSSYNEQFF
TRBJ2-1,TRBV3-1,CASSQDSEGGPYNEQFF
TRBJ2-7,TRBV20-1,CSATSGRSSYEQYF
TRBJ1-6,TRBV20-1,CSAHRSLQGGSPLHF
TRBJ2-3,TRBV7-3,CASSSIASNTDTQYF
TRBJ2-5,TRBV29-1,CSAGEGGEETQYF
TRBJ1-2,TRBV7-9,CASSVQQGNNYGYTF
TRBJ1-5,TRBV18,CASSEQGDQPQHF
TRBJ1-6,TRBV20-1,CSARDLRRSDSPLHF
TRBJ2-1,TRBV5-1,CASSFGSDVVHEQFF
TRBJ2-6,TRBV2,CASSDVLKGANVLTF
TRBJ2-3,TRBV5-1,CASSLTSGRAADTQYF